This T cell receptor (beta chain) came from a study of blood T cell repertoires in COVID-19 (dated by TCRdb to the early 2020s). Study-wide context: Samples from collaborators originated in the United States, Italy and Spain and spanned both the acute and convalescent phases of COVID-19. The prospective study material was composed of cDNA or gDNA derived from T cells, B-cell-depleted T cells, or PBMCs. Nearly every sample came with metadata listing a de-identified subject ID, COVID-19 status, age in years and sex. Where available, HLA class I and class II types were taken from metadata supplied by the sample provider and were not determined by assay-based typing. A freely available public database, intended as a resource for researchers studying the immune response to SARS-CoV-2, is where the repertoires were released. The dataset comprised deeply sampled blood TCRbeta repertoires from subjects exposed to, actively infected with, or recovered from COVID-19. Samples were obtained from the ongoing ImmuneRACE study (first 160 participants) and from 1,254 subjects provided by 6 global collaborators. Results the study describes overall, beyond this receptor: The quantity of clinical and demographic metadata differed by source and by participant and was supplied without curation.

The CDR3 sequence holds 15 residues, the cysteine and phenylalanine included. The DNA shown is the 45-base CDR3, in frame from base 1. V is clipped by 11 bases and J by 5 bases, and the sequence between their germline boundaries is 21 bases long. In the germline V gene, CDR1 corresponds to MDHEN and CDR2 to SYDVKM. In the prospective study, participants were about 18 to 95 years old, resided in about 25 geographic areas of the United States, and were enrolled through a virtual design. Cohort assignment in the prospective study relied on participant-reported clinical history from a screening survey and a study questionnaire. For ImmuneRACE Cohort 3, a participant was defined as recovered based on two consecutive negative NP/OP PCR tests, clearance by a healthcare professional, or resolution of symptoms. In the prospective study, whole blood, serum and a nasopharyngeal or oropharyngeal swab were collected from each participant by mobile phlebotomists. Prospective study participants could optionally give additional blood draws and questionnaires over an approximately two-month period. Prospective study blood samples were shipped either frozen or at room temperature before DNA extraction.

Concerning this clone: The antigen this receptor binds is unknown. It has no much larger one-base neighbor in the sample; base qualities were not kept.

The immunoSEQ Assay, a bias-controlled multiplex PCR, was used to amplify TCRbeta CDR3 regions from genomic DNA. In the source study's methods: The number of nucleated cells in each sample was estimated from the amplification of reference gene primers within the assay. To quantify the absolute abundance of each unique TCRbeta CDR3 rearrangement, sequence reads were collapsed and filtered. For each sample, productive Simpson clonality was calculated by taking the square root of Simpson's diversity index across productive rearrangements. TCRdb obtained this table from immuneACCESS and retained in-frame rearrangements with V and J assigned. These tables miss some clones; where compared with another copy, unresolved V genes account for less than half of the shortfall, and the remainder is unexplained. V and J calls and clone size are copied from that table; D and trimming were computed from the DNA. For this sample there are a few hundred thousand clones; 85% appear just once. The ten top clones hold roughly 2.7% of the sample.

The TCR originated in a woman aged 50 to 60 who had recovered from COVID-19. This receptor chain uses TRBV28 and TRBJ1-4; the best D guess is TRBD1, with 5 bases matching. What was sequenced was PBMCs or T cells enriched from blood (not recorded which). CDR3 region: CAGRDSLGGNEKLFF. The nucleotide sequence is given as TGTGCCGGACGGGACTCGTTGGGCGGCAATGAAAAACTGTTTTTT.